This T cell receptor beta chain was obtained from a study of CD8 T cells in ankylosing spondylitis (dated by TCRdb to the late 2010s). Background for the entire study: To find TCR variants linked to disease, the study profiled T cell receptor beta repertoires in ankylosing spondylitis patients and healthy donors. The full study cohort comprised about 25 ankylosing spondylitis patients and 85 to 120 healthy donors. Samples of peripheral blood were taken, and for ankylosing spondylitis patients, synovial fluid was collected as well.

Study-level results and caveats: The disease-linked clones showed a CD8+ phenotype and occurred at relatively low frequencies in peripheral blood. According to the report, matched synovial fluid samples from ankylosing spondylitis patients were significantly enriched for the disease-linked clones. Some motif variants had previously been reported in the synovial fluid and blood of reactive arthritis patients, which suggests shared mechanisms of disease initiation. A TCR beta motif of seven or eight highly homologous amino acid variants appeared characteristic of blood from ankylosing spondylitis patients.

TCRdb records Illumina HiSeq 2500 as the sequencer. TCR beta libraries were prepared by quantitative 5'-RACE with molecular barcodes. The authors processed their data as follows. A new computational method, built on a probabilistic model of VDJ rearrangement, was used to identify disease-linked TCR variants. Using fastp trimming at Q25 and MiXCR clonotype assembly, TCRdb reanalyzed the public sequencing data and kept in-frame beta chains. Here each entry gathers all rows of one CDR3 protein and keeps the most common genes and DNA. The V and J calls follow TCRdb's processing rather than the paper's. This sample is represented by around 250,000 distinct CDR3 sequences; roughly 32% of them were singletons. About 4.2% of the sample lies in the top ten. V has 8 bases trimmed and J has 2 bases trimmed; junction bases matching no gene number 1. The CDR3 sequence holds 11 residues, the cysteine and phenylalanine included. Only CDR3 DNA remains: 33 bases, in frame from the first base. CDR1 and CDR2 were assigned from the germline V gene as SQVTM and ANQGSEA.

A word on this clonotype: Its antigen specificity is not known. No much larger clone is present one base from it, and per-base qualities are unavailable.

The material sequenced was blood, either unsorted or a sorted T cell fraction (not recorded which). The V and J segments used are TRBV29-1 and TRBJ2-5; TRBD1 agrees with 8 junctional bases. This sequence originates from a male donor with ankylosing spondylitis or in good health (not recorded which). At the DNA level, the sequence is TGCAGCTACAGGGGGCAAGAGACCCAGTACTTC. The translation is CSYRGQETQYF.